This is a list of T cell receptor beta chains from one sample in a study of human T cells and chemical hapten exposure. MiXCR, applied by TCRdb to the RACE reads, yields one record per CDR3 protein. Of nearly 110,000 distinct CDR3 sequences in the sample, approximately 12% were seen once. The specimen was whole blood, collected in connection with sensitization to the hapten diphenylcyclopropenone (DPC). The receptors were sampled from a woman between 45 and 65 years old with alopecia areata. Some clones in this sample may be carry-over from other donors' samples. Both conserved end residues are part of each CDR3. A D gene is named only where the DNA matches it firmly. Some rows mark clone size as missing; the rest say once, few, many or name a class of expanded clone.

j_call clone_size cdr3_length d_call v_call cdr3_aa cdr3_nt
TRBJ2-1 many 15 TRBD1 TRBV15 CATSRRQGDENEQFF TGTGCCACCAGCAGAAGACAGGGGGATGAGAATGAGCAGTTCTTC
TRBJ2-1 many 13 NA TRBV4-3 CASSQDRRGKQFF TGCGCCAGCAGCCAAGATCGTAGGGGTAAGCAGTTCTTC
TRBJ2-4 NA 15 NA TRBV19 CASSLQGIAKNIQYF TGTGCCAGTAGTCTACAGGGTATAGCCAAAAACATTCAGTACTTC
TRBJ1-6 NA 14 TRBD1 TRBV5-1 CASSFGTGRSPLHF TGCGCCAGCAGCTTTGGGACAGGTCGCTCACCCCTCCACTTT
TRBJ2-5 once 16 NA TRBV5-1 CVSSTGADSGVGTQYF TGCGTCAGCAGCACGGGAGCTGACAGCGGAGTGGGGACCCAGTACTTC
TRBJ2-1 once 16 NA TRBV4-2 CASSQGGGPFYNEQFF TGTGCCAGCAGCCAAGGGGGCGGCCCCTTCTACAATGAGCAGTTCTTC
TRBJ1-2 NA 15 NA TRBV11-2 CASSLTSSRAYGYTF TGTGCCAGCAGCTTAACGTCAAGCAGGGCCTATGGCTACACCTTC
TRBJ1-6 many 13 TRBD1 TRBV29-1 CSVTTGEERPLHF TGCAGCGTTACTACAGGGGAAGAAAGACCCCTCCACTTT
TRBJ2-5 few 13 NA TRBV12-3/TRBV12-4 CASSRGVQETQYF TGTGCCAGCTCGCGAGGGGTACAAGAGACCCAGTACTTC
TRBJ2-6 many 17 TRBD1 TRBV11-2 CASSTRQGSRGANVLTF TGTGCCAGCAGCACCCGACAGGGGTCGAGGGGGGCCAACGTCCTGACTTTC
TRBJ2-7 few 15 NA TRBV7-6 CASSLADYGPHEQYF TGTGCCAGCAGCTTAGCGGATTACGGACCTCACGAGCAGTACTTC
TRBJ2-5 many 15 NA TRBV18 CASSQLYGAQETQYF TGTGCCAGCTCACAGTTGTACGGCGCACAAGAGACCCAGTACTTC
TRBJ2-5 NA 13 NA TRBV20-1 CSVGVRSRVDQYF TGCAGTGTGGGGGTTCGGAGTCGGGTTGACCAGTACTTC
TRBJ2-5 few 15 NA TRBV6-6 CASSRDSGSLGTQYF TGTGCCAGCAGTCGGGATAGCGGTTCGTTAGGGACCCAGTACTTC
TRBJ2-5 few 16 NA TRBV5-1 CASSPRARGQGETQYF TGCGCCAGCAGCCCCCGGGCGAGGGGCCAGGGGGAGACCCAGTACTTC
TRBJ2-3 few 17 TRBD2 TRBV11-3 CASSPGTSGGRTDTQYF TGTGCCAGCAGCCCGGGGACTAGCGGGGGCCGCACAGATACGCAGTATTTT